This section outlines one TCR beta chain sequence together with its context. The specificity of this receptor is unknown. No base quality information exists; no much larger clone differs at one position. TCRbeta CDR3 regions were amplified from genomic DNA using the immunoSEQ Assay, a bias-controlled multiplex PCR. Processing in the source paper ran as follows. The number of nucleated cells in each sample was estimated from the amplification of reference gene primers within the assay. Sequence reads were collapsed and filtered to measure the absolute abundance of every unique TCRbeta CDR3 rearrangement. For each sample, productive Simpson clonality was calculated by taking the square root of Simpson's diversity index across productive rearrangements. Entries here come from immuneACCESS through TCRdb and include only in-frame sequences with V and J called. Some clones fail to appear in such tables; in the studies checked, an unresolved V gene covers under half of the shortfall, and the cause of the remainder is unknown. D and trimming were read from the DNA, whereas the V and J calls and clone size are those reported in that table. This sample comprises fewer than 150,000 clones, approximately 82% of them detected only once. The biggest ten clones account for approximately 11% of the sample.

Another Seattle source contributed samples from volunteer blood donors who had recovered from COVID-19. Each collaborating institution followed its own protocols to collect whole blood in K2EDTA tubes. For TCRbeta analysis, collaborators shipped samples as frozen whole blood, isolated PBMCs, or DNA extracted from either of those sample types. This specimen belongs to a study of blood T cell repertoires in COVID-19 (dated by TCRdb to about 2020). Regarding the complete study: The collaborator samples originated in the United States, Italy and Spain and spanned the acute and convalescent phases of COVID-19. Deeply sampled blood TCRbeta repertoires from subjects exposed to, actively infected with, or recovered from COVID-19 were included in the dataset. The material from the prospective study consisted of cDNA or gDNA derived from T cells, B-cell-depleted T cells, or PBMCs. Sample metadata almost always included a de-identified subject ID, COVID-19 status, age in years and sex. The repertoires were released in a freely available public database meant as a resource for research on the immune response to SARS-CoV-2. Where available, HLA class I and class II types were obtained from metadata supplied by the sample provider rather than from assay-based typing. Samples were obtained from the ongoing ImmuneRACE study (first 160 participants) and from about 1,300 subjects provided by 6 global collaborators. Broad study findings and their caveats: Clinical and demographic metadata were provided uncurated, with the amount varying by source and participant.

This TCR derives from a man aged 55-75 years who had recovered from COVID-19. The sequenced sample was peripheral blood.

CDR3 loop: CASRFGGPQHF. Here is the DNA: TGTGCCAGCAGATTCGGGGGTCCCCAGCATTTT. The chain links TRBV6-5 with TRBJ1-5; TRBD1 might be the D gene, on 5 matching bases. Deletion took 6 bases off V and 10 bases off J, with a span of 10 bases between the germline ends. CDR1 and CDR2 (MNHEY, SVGAGI) derive from the germline V gene. The CDR3 runs 11 residues from the cysteine to the phenylalanine. Only CDR3 DNA remains: 33 bases, in frame from the first base.